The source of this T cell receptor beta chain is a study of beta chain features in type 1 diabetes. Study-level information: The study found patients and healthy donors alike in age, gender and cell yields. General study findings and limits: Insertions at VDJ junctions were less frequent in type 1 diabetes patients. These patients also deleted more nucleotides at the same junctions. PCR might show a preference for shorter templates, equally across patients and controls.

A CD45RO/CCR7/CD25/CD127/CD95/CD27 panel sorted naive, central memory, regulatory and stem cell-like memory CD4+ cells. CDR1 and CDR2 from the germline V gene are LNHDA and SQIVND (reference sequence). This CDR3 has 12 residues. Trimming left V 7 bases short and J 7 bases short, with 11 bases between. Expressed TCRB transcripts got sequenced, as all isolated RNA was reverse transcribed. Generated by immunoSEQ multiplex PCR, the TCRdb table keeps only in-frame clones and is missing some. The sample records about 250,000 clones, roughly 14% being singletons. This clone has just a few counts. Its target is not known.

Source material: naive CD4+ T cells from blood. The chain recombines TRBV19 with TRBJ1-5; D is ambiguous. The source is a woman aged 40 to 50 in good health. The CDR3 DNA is TGTGCCAGTACCTTTTCGGGGCAGCCCCAGCATTTT. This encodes CASTFSGQPQHF.